This TCR beta chain was observed in a study of PD-1 blockade in classical Hodgkin lymphoma. Assay: immunoSEQ multiplex PCR; the TCRdb copy retains only in-frame clones and omits some. There are fewer than 35,000 clones in the sample; roughly 90% occur only once, and roughly 0.31% lies in the top ten. The time point was: cycle 4 day 1 (C4D1), after more than five weeks of nivolumab. In every patient, relapse followed autologous stem cell transplantation, while exposure to brentuximab vedotin differed. Magnetic negative selection of thawed PBMCs was the method by which CD4+ T cells were purified. In its sample, this clone was seen once. This TCR was sampled from a human donor with classical Hodgkin lymphoma. This specimen consisted of CD4+ T cells from blood, obtained before the fourth cycle of nivolumab.

The DNA for the CDR3 is TGTGCCAGCACCAAGACAGGGTTGGACACTGAAGCTTTCTTT. It codes for CASTKTGLDTEAFF. The chain uses TRBV7-9 and TRBJ1-1; 7 bases are shared with TRBD1. Germline lookup yields CDR1 SEHNR and CDR2 FQNEAQ (reference sequence). The length of the CDR3 is 14 residues. V shed 7 bases, J shed 3 bases, and the junction held 8 bases outside the gene matches.